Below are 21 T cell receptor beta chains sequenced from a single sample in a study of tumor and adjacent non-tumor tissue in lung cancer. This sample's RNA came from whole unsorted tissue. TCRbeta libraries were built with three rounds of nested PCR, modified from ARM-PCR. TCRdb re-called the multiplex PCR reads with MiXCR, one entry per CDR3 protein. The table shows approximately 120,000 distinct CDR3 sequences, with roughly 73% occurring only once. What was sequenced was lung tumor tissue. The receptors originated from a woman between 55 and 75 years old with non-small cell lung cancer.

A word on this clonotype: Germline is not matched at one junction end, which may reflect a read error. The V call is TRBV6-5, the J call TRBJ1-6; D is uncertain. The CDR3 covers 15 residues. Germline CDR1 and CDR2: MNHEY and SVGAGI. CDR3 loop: CASTKTKSYNSSLHF. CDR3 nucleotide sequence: TGTGCCAGCACCAAGACTAAGTCCTATAATTCATCCCTCCACTTT.

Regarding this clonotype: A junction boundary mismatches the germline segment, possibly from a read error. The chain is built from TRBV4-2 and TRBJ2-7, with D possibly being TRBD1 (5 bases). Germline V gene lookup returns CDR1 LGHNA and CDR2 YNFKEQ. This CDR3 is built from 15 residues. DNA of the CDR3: TGTGCCAGCCGCCAAGATCGGACGACAACAGGCGATCAGTACTTC. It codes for CASRQDRTTTGDQYF.

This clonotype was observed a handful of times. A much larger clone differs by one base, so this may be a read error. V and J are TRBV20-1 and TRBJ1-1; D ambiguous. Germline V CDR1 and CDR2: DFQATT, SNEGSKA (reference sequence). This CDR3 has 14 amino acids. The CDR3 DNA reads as TGCAGTACTAGAATGTTGGGCTCGAACACTGAAGCTTTCTTT. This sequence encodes CSTRMLGSNTEAFF.

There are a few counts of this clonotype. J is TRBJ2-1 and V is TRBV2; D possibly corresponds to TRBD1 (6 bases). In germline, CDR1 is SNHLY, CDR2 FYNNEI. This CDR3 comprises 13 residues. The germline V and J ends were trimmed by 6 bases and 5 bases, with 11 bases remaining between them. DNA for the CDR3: TGTGCCAGCAGGTCAGGGGCCAACAATGAGCAGTTCTTC. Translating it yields CASRSGANNEQFF. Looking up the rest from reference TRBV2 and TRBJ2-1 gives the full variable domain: EPEVTQTPSHQVTQMGQEVILRCVPISNHLYFYWYRQILGQKVEFLVSFYNNEISEKSEIFDDQFSVERPDGSNFTLKIRSTKLEDSAMYFCASRSGANNEQFFGPGTRLTVL.

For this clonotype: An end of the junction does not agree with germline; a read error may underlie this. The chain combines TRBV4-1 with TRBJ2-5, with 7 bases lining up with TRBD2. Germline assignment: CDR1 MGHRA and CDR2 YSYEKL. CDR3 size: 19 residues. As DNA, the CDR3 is TGCGCCAGCAGTCAAGAAGGCAGGAAGGATATCGGGAGGCGTGAGACCCAGTACTTC. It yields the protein CASSQEGRKDIGRRETQYF.

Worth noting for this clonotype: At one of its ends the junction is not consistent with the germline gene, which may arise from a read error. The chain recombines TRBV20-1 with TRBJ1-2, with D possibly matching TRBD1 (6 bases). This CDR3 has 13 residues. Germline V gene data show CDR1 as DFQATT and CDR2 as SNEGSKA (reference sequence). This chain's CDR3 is CNAEAGEIYDYTF. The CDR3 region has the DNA TGCAATGCTGAGGCAGGGGAGATCTATGACTACACCTTC.

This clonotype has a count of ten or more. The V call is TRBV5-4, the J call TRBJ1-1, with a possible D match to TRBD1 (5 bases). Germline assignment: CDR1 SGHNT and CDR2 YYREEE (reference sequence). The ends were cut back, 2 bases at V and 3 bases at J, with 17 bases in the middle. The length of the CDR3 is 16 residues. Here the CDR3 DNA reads TGTGCCAGCAGCTTCCTAGGGGCGCGGGCCCACACTGAAGCTTTCTTT. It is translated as CASSFLGARAHTEAFF.

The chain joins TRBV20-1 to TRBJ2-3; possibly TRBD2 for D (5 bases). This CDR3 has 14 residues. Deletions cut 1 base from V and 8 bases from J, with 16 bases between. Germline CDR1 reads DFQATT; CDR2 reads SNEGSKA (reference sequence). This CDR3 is CSARVRASTGTQYF. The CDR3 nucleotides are TGCAGTGCTAGAGTGAGGGCCTCCACGGGTACGCAGTATTTT.

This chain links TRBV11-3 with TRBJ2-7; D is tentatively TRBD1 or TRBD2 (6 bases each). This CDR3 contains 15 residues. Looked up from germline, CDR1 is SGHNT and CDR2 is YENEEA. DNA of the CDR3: TGTGTCAGAAGCTTGCGGCAGGGGACTCCTTACGAGCAGTACTTC. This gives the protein CVRSLRQGTPYEQYF.

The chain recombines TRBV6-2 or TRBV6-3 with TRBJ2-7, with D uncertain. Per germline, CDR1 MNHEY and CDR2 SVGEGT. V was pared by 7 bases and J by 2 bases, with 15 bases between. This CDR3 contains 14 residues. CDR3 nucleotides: TGTGCCAGCACCCAGTCTCCAAGCCCCTACGAGCAGTACTTC. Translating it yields CASTQSPSPYEQYF.

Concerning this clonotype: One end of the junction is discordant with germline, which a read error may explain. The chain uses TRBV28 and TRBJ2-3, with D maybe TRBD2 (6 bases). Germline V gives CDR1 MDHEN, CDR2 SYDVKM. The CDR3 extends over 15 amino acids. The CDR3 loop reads CASSPGDSGPDTQYF. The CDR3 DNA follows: TGTGCCAGTAGTCCTGGGGACTCGGGCCCAGATACGCAGTACTTT.

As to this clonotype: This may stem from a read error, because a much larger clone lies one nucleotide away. The CDR3 bases are TGTGCCAGCAGTTTAGGAAGGAGACAGGAGTCCGCACTAAGTGAAAAACTGTTTTTT. Translated: CASSLGRRQESALSEKLFF. The chain uses TRBV12-3 or TRBV12-4 and TRBJ1-4; maybe TRBD1 (6 bases). V shed 1 base and J shed 7 bases, with 25 bases lying between them. The CDR3 contains 19 residues.

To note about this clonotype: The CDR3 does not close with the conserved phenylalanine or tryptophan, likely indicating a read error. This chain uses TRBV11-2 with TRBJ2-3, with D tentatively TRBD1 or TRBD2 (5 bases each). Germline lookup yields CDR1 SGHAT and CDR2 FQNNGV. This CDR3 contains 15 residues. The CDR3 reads CANSVTGAATDTQYL. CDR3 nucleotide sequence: TGTGCCAACAGCGTCACCGGGGCGGCCACAGATACGCAGTATCTT.

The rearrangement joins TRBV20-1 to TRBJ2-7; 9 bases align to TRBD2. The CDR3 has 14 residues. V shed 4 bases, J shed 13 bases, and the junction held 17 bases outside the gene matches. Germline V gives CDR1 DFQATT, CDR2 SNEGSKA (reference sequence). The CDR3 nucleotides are TGCAGTGCTATACCAGCGGGGGGCCTGGGTGAACAATACTTC. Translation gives CSAIPAGGLGEQYF.

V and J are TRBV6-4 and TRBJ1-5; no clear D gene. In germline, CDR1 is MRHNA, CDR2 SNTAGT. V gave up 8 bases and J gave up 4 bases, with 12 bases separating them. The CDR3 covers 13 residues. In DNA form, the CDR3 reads TGTGCCAGCCGTGCCGAGTTGAATCAGCCCCAGCATTTT. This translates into CASRAELNQPQHF.

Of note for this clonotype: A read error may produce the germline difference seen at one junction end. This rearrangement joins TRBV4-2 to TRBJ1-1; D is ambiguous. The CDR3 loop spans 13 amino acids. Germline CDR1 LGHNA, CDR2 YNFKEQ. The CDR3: CASSFDTNTESFF. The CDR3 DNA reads TGTGCCAGTAGCTTCGACACGAACACTGAATCTTTCTTT.

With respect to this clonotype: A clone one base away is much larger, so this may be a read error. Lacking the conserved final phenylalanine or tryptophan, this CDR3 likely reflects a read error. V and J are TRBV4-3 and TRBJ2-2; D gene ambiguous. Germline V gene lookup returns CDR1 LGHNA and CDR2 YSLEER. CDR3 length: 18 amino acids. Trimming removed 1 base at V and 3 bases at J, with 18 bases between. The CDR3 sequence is CASSQVAVSRAYTGELFV. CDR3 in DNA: TGCGCCAGCAGCCAAGTAGCAGTCTCTCGCGCTTACACCGGGGAGCTGTTTGTT.

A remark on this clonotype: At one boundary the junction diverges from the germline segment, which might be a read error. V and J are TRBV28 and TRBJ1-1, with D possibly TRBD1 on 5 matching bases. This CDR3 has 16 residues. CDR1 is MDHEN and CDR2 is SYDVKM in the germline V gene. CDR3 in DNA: TGTGCCAGCAGTTTATCGGGAGCAAGGGGTAGTACTGGAGCTTTCTTT. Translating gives CASSLSGARGSTGAFF.

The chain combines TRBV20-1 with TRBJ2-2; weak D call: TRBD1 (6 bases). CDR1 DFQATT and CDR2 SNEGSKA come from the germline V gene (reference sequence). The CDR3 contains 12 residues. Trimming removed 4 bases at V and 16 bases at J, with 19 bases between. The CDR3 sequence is CSANGQIGDPFF. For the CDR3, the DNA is TGCAGTGCTAATGGACAGATCGGGGACCCGTTTTTT.

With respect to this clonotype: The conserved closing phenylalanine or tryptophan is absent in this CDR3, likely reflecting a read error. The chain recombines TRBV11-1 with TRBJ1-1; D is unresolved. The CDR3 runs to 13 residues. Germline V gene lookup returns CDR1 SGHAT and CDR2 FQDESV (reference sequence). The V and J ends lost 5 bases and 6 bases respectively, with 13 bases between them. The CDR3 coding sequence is TGTGCCAGCAGCCGTTTGGGCAGTGCTGAAGCTTTCTCT. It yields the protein CASSRLGSAEAFS.

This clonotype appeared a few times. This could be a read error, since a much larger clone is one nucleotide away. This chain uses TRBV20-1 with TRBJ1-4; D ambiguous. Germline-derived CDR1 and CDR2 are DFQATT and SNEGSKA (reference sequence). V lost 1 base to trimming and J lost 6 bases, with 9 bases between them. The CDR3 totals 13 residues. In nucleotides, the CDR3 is TGCAGTGCTAGAGGGAGGGCGGATGAAAAACTGTTTTTT. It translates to CSARGRADEKLFF.